A single T cell receptor (beta chain) is shown here with its context. Generated by immunoSEQ multiplex PCR, the TCRdb table keeps only in-frame clones and is missing some. Here the sample spans about 39,000 clones, approximately 79% being singletons. This CDR3 has 14 amino acids. CDR1 SGHRS and CDR2 YFSETQ come from the germline V gene. V lost 4 bases to trimming and J lost 5 bases, with 12 bases between them. The entry originates in a study of blood T cell repertoires in COVID-19. For the study at large: Donors in the United States, Italy and Spain gave samples during acute or convalescent COVID-19. T cells, B-cell-depleted T cells, or PBMCs supplied cDNA or gDNA.

Material for sequencing was peripheral blood. The receptor comes from a man between 70 and 80 years old with acute or convalescent COVID-19. This chain uses TRBV5-1 with TRBJ2-2; D perhaps matches TRBD2 (6 bases). The CDR3, as DNA: TGCGCCAGCAGCGGAGGGACTCCAACCGGGGAGCTGTTTTTT. Amino acid sequence: CASSGGTPTGELFF.